What follows are 15 T cell receptor beta chains derived from one specimen sequenced in a study of T-cell reconstitution after alpha-beta-depleted transplantation in children. TCRbeta library construction was performed incorporating unique molecular identifiers. TCRdb reprocessed the PCR reads with MiXCR, giving one entry per CDR3 protein. The table lists 700,000 to 950,000 distinct CDR3 sequences, 16% of them singletons. Sequencing was performed on PBMCs, mostly from graft donor cells, taken 360 days after TCRalphabeta/CD19-depleted stem cell transplant. The receptors come from a male patient between 5 and 17 years old who had a stem cell transplant for acute lymphoblastic leukemia, so the T cells may come from the graft donor.

This clonotype was counted only a few times. The gene calls are TRBV5-1 and TRBJ2-7, with 10 bases lining up with TRBD1. The CDR3 totals 16 residues. Per germline, CDR1 SGHRS and CDR2 YFSETQ. V gave up 4 bases and J gave up 0 bases; unmatched junction bases: 7. The CDR3 region has the DNA TGCGCCAGCAGCCCACAGGGACAGGGGAGCTCCTACGAGCAGTACTTC. Its translation: CASSPQGQGSSYEQYF.

This clonotype was detected a few times. The genes are TRBV20-1 and TRBJ1-5, with D tentatively TRBD1 (6 bases). The V end was cut by 6 bases, the J end by 6 bases, with 18 bases between. Germline V gene sequence: CDR1 DFQATT, CDR2 SNEGSKA (reference sequence). This CDR3 comprises 14 residues. The CDR3 region has the DNA TGCAGTGCCACTCAGGAGGACAGAGGTCAGCCCCAGCATTTT. This encodes CSATQEDRGQPQHF.

This clonotype was counted many times. The chain employs TRBV15 and TRBJ1-2; D remains unclear. CDR1 is LNHNV, CDR2 YYDKDF, per germline (reference sequence). V was shortened by 0 bases and J by 0 bases, with 5 bases between the two germline ends. The CDR3 extends over 14 amino acids. CDR3 region: CATSRDKANYGYTF. In nucleotides, the CDR3 is TGTGCCACCAGCAGAGATAAAGCTAACTATGGCTACACCTTC.

V usage is TRBV2 and J usage is TRBJ2-2, with 10 bases that match TRBD2. Germline V gene sequence: CDR1 SNHLY, CDR2 FYNNEI. V was clipped by 3 bases and J by 5 bases; unmatched bases: 0. This CDR3 contains 14 residues. The CDR3 bases are TGTGCCAGCAGTGAGGGACTAGCGACCGGGGAGCTGTTTTTT. Protein sequence: CASSEGLATGELFF.

The gene calls are TRBV9 and TRBJ2-3, with TRBD2 matching 12 bases. The germline gives CDR1 SGDLS, CDR2 YYNGEE. CDR3 length equals 16 residues. V dropped 6 bases and J dropped 4; count of bases not matched to a gene: 9. In nucleotides, the CDR3 is TGTGCCAGCACCCGACTAGCGGGAGTGTCTTCAGATACGCAGTATTTT. Its protein is CASTRLAGVSSDTQYF.

This clonotype was seen only a few times. The gene calls are TRBV12-3 or TRBV12-4 and TRBJ2-3; 8 positions agree with TRBD1. With V trimmed by 4 bases and J by 5 bases, 8 bases remained unmatched. The CDR3 has 15 amino acids. The CDR3 DNA reads as TGTGCCAGCAGTTCAGAGACAGGGGCGGGAGATACGCAGTATTTT. Translated: CASSSETGAGDTQYF.

In this sample, this clonotype turned up a few times. The genes are TRBV12-3 or TRBV12-4 and TRBJ2-7; D is perhaps TRBD1 or TRBD2 (6 bases each). The CDR3 covers 15 residues. Trimming pared 6 bases from V and 4 bases from J, leaving 19 bases between. As DNA, the CDR3 is TGTGCCAGCAGGTTCTCGGGGGCTCAAAATTACGAGCAGTACTTC. This sequence encodes CASRFSGAQNYEQYF.

At least ten counts were recorded for this clonotype. This chain connects TRBV7-3 to TRBJ2-3; D perhaps matches TRBD2 (6 bases). CDR1 is SGHTA and CDR2 is FQGTGA in the germline V gene. The V end was cut by 2 bases, the J end by 2 bases, with 8 bases between. This CDR3 is built from 14 residues. CDR3 protein: CASSLQGLTDTQYF. The CDR3 coding sequence is TGTGCCAGCAGCTTACAGGGACTCACAGATACGCAGTATTTT.

This clonotype was counted ten times or more. The rearrangement links TRBV10-3 to TRBJ1-2; D unresolved. Germline V lookup: CDR1 ENHRY, CDR2 SYGVKD. There are 13 residues in the CDR3. The V gene lost 6 bases and the J gene lost 8 bases, with 16 bases spanning the gap. The CDR3 DNA is TGTGCCATCAGCCCTCTAGGGAGAGGCGGCTACACCTTC. It specifies CAISPLGRGGYTF.

This chain's CDR3 is CASSGFATSGGHDEQFF. In DNA form, the CDR3 reads TGTGCCAGCAGCGGCTTCGCGACTAGCGGGGGCCACGATGAGCAGTTCTTC. The chain has TRBV7-8 and TRBJ2-1, with 12 bases fitting TRBD2. This CDR3 is built from 17 residues. The trim removed 5 bases at V and 8 bases at J, leaving 13 bases unmatched. In germline, CDR1 is SGHVS, CDR2 FQNEAQ.

The chain carries TRBV2 and TRBJ2-7, with 16 bases that match TRBD2. The length of the CDR3 is 17 residues. The V segment lost 4 bases and the J segment 2 bases; nucleotides outside the gene matches: 5. Germline CDR1 reads SNHLY; CDR2 reads FYNNEI. CDR3 protein: CASSGLGLAGGPYEQYF. The DNA of the CDR3 is TGTGCCAGCAGTGGTTTGGGACTAGCGGGAGGGCCCTACGAGCAGTACTTC.

The CDR3 loop reads CSASSLEAGGETQYF. In nucleotides, the CDR3 is TGCAGTGCTAGTTCCCTTGAAGCGGGAGGGGAGACCCAGTACTTC. The V and J genes are TRBV20-1 and TRBJ2-5, with 10 nucleotides matching TRBD2. The CDR3 covers 15 residues. V lost 3 bases, J lost 5 bases, and 9 bases stayed unmatched. CDR1 is DFQATT and CDR2 is SNEGSKA in the germline V gene (reference sequence).

This rearrangement joins TRBV9 to TRBJ1-1, with D possibly being TRBD1 (6 bases). The V end lost 2 bases, the J end lost 6 bases, and 14 bases lay between the germline ends. The CDR3 runs 14 residues. Germline V gene lookup returns CDR1 SGDLS and CDR2 YYNGEE. CDR3 nucleotides: TGTGCCAGCAGCGTTCCCCCACAGGGATCTGAAGCTTTCTTT. It specifies CASSVPPQGSEAFF.

The chain links TRBV7-2 to TRBJ2-1; 15 bases match TRBD2. Germline loops: CDR1 SGHTA, CDR2 FQGNSA. This CDR3 is built from 17 residues. Trimming cost V 1 base and J 6 bases; bases outside gene matches: 4. CDR3 coding DNA: TGTGCCAGCAGCTTAGGGACTAGCGGGAGGGCTAGCAATGAGCAGTTCTTC. Its protein is CASSLGTSGRASNEQFF.

The CDR3 bases are TGCGCCAGCAGCTTGGTTCCCCCTACGGGGGGGGAGCTGTTTTTT. Translated: CASSLVPPTGGELFF. V gene TRBV5-1 combines with J gene TRBJ2-2, with D possibly matching TRBD2 (5 bases). The CDR3 covers 15 residues. Germline assignment: CDR1 SGHRS and CDR2 YFSETQ. Trimming left V 0 bases short and J 8 bases short, with 14 bases between.